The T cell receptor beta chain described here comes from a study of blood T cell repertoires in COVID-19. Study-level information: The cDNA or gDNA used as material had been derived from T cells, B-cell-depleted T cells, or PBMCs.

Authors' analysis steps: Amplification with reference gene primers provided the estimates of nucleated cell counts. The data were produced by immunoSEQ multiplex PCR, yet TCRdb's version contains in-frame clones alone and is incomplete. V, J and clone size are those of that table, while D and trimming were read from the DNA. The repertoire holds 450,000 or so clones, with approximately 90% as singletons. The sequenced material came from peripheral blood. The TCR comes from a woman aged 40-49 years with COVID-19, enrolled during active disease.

CDR3 sequence reads: CASSLLTSANNEQFF. The CDR3 nucleotides are TGTGCCAGCAGTTTGCTAACTAGCGCCAACAATGAGCAGTTCTTC. The chain employs TRBV27 and TRBJ2-1, with TRBD2 identical over 7 bases. Germline V lookup: CDR1 MNHEY, CDR2 SMNVEV (reference sequence). The CDR3 has 15 residues. J gave up 5 bases and V 3 bases, and 7 bases lay outside the gene matches.